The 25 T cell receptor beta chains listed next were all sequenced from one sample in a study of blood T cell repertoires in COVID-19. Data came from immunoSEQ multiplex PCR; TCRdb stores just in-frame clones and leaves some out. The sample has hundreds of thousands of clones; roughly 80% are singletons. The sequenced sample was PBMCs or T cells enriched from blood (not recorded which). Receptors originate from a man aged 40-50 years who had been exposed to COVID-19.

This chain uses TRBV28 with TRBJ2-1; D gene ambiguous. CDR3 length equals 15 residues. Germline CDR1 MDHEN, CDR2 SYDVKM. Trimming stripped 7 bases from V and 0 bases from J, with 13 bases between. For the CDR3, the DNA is TGTGCCAGCACCCAAGTCGTGAGCTCCTACAATGAGCAGTTCTTC. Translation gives CASTQVVSSYNEQFF.

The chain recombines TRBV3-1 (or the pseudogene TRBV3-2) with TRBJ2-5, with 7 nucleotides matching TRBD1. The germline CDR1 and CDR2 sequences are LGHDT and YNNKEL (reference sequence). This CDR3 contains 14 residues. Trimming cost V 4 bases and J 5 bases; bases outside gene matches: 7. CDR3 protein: CASSPTGSSETQYF. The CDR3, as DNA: TGTGCCAGCAGCCCGACAGGGTCTTCCGAGACCCAGTACTTC.

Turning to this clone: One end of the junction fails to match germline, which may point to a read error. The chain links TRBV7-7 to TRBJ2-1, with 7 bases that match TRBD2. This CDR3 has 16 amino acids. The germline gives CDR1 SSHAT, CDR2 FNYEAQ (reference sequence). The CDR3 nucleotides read TGTGCTAGCAGCTCCGGACGGGGCGGGAGTTACAATGAGCAGTTCTTC. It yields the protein CASSSGRGGSYNEQFF.

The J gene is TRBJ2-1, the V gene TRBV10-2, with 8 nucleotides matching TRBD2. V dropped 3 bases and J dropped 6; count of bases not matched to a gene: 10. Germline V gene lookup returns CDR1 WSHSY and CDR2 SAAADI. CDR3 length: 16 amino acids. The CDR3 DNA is TGCGCCAGCAGTGACGCAATAGCGGGACGGGGCAATGAGCAGTTCTTC. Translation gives CASSDAIAGRGNEQFF.

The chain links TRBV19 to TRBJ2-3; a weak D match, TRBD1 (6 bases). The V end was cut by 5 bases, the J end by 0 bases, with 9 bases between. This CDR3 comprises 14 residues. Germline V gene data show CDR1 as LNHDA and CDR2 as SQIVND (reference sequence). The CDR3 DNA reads TGTGCCAGTAGTGAGGACAGCAGCACAGATACGCAGTATTTT. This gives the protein CASSEDSSTDTQYF. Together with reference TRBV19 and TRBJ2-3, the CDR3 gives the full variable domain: DGGITQSPKYLFRKEGQNVTLSCEQNLNHDAMYWYRQDPGQGLRLIYYSQIVNDFQKGDIAEGYSVSREKKESFPLTVTSAQKNPTAFYLCASSEDSSTDTQYFGPGTRLTVL.

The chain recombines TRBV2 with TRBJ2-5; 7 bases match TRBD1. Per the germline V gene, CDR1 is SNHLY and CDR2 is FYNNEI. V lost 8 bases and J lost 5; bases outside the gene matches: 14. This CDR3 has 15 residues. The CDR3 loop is CASASRDSLSETQYF. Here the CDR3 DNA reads TGTGCCAGCGCTTCTCGGGACAGCCTTTCGGAGACCCAGTACTTC.

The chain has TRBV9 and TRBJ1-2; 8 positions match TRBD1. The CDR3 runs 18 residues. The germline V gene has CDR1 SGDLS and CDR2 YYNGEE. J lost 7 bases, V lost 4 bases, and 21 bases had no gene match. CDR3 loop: CASSTRTGSRLVWSGYTF. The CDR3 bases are TGTGCCAGCAGCACACGGACAGGGTCTCGGCTTGTATGGAGTGGCTACACCTTC.

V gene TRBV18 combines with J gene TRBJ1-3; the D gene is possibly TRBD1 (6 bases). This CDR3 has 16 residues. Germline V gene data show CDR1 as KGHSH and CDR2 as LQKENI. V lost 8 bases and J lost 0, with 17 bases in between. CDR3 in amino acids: CASTFRGFDSGNTIYF. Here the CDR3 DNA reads TGTGCCAGCACCTTCAGGGGTTTCGACTCTGGAAACACCATATATTTT.

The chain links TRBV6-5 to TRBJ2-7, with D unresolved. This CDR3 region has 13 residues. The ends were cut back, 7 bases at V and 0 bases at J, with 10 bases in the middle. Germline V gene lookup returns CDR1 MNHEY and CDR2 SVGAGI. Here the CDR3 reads CASNSLISYEQYF. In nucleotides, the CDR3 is TGTGCCAGCAACTCGCTGATCTCCTACGAGCAGTACTTC.

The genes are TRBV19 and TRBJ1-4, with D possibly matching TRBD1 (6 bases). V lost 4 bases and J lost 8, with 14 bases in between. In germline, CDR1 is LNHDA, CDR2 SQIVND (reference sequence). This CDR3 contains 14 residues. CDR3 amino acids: CASSKGTRAEKLFF. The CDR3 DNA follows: TGTGCCAGTAGTAAGGGGACACGAGCGGAAAAACTGTTTTTT.

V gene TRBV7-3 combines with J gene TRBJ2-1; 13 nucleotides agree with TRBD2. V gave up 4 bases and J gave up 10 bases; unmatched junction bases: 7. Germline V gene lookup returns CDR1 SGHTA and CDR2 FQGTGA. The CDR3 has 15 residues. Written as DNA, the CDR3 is TGTGCCAGCAGCTCAACTAGCGGGAGGGCCCGGGAGCAGTTCTTC. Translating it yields CASSSTSGRAREQFF.

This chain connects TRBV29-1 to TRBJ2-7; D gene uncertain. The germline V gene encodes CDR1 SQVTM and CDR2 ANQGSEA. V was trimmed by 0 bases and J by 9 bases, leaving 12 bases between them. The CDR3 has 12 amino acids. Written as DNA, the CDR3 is TGCAGCGTTGAAGAGGGCCCCGTCGGGCAGTACTTC. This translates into CSVEEGPVGQYF.

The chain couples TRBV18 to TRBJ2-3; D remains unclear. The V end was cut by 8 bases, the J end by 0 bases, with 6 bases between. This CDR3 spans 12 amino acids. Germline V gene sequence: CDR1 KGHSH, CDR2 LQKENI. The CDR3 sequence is CASRTSTDTQYF. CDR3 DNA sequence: TGTGCCAGCCGAACTAGCACAGATACGCAGTATTTT.

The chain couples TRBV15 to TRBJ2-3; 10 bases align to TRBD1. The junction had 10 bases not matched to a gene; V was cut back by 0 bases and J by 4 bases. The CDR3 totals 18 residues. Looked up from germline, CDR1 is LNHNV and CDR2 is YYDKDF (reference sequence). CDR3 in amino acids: CATSREAGGGTGADTQYF. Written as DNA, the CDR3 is TGTGCCACCAGCAGAGAAGCGGGTGGGGGGACAGGGGCAGATACGCAGTATTTT.

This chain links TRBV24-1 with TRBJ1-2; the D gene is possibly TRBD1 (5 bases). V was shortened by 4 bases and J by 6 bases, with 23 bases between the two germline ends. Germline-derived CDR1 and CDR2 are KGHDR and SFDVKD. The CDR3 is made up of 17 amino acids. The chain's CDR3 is CATSDYTGAGEDDGYTF. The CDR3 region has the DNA TGTGCCACCAGTGACTATACTGGGGCCGGAGAGGACGATGGCTACACCTTC.

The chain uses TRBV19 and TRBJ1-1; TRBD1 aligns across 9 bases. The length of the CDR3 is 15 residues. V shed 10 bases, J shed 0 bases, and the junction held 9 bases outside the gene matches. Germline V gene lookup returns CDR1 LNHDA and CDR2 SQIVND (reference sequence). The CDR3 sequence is CATNRDRDMNTEAFF. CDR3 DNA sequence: TGTGCCACTAACCGGGACAGGGATATGAACACTGAAGCTTTCTTT.

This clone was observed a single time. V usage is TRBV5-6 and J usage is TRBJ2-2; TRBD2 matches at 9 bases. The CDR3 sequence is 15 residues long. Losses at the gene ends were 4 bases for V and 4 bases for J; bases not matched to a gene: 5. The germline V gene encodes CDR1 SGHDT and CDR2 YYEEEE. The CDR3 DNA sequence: TGTGCCAGCAGCCCTAGCGGGACGAGCACCGGGGAGCTGTTTTTT. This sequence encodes CASSPSGTSTGELFF.

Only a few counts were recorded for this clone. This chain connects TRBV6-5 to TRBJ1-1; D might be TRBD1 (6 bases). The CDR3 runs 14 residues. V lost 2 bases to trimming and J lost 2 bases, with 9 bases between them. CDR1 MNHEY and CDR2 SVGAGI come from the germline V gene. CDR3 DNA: TGTGCCAGCAGTTACGGACAGTTTAACACTGAAGCTTTCTTT. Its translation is CASSYGQFNTEAFF.

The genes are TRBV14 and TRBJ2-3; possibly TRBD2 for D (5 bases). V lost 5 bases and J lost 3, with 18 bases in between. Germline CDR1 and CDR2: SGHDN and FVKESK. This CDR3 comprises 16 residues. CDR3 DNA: TGTGCCAGCAGCGTCGGGAATTACGGGAATACAGATACGCAGTATTTT. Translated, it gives CASSVGNYGNTDTQYF.

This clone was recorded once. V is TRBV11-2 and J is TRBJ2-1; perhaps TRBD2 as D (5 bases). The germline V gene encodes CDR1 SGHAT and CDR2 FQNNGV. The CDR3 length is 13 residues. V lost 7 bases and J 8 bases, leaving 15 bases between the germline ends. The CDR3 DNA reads TGTGCCAGCAATGGAGCGGAAGCTGATGAGCAGTTCTTC. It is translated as CASNGAEADEQFF.

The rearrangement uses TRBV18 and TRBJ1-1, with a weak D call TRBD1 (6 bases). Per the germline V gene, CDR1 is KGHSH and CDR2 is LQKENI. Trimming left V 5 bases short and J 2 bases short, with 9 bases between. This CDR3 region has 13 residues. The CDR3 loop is CASSSGQNTEAFF. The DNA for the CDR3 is TGTGCCAGCTCATCGGGACAAAACACTGAAGCTTTCTTT.

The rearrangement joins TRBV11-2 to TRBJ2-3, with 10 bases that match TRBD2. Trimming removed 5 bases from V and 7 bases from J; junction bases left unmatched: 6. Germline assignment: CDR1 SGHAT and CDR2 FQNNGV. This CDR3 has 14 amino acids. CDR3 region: CASSLGTSANTQYF. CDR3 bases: TGTGCCAGCAGCCTGGGGACTAGCGCCAATACGCAGTATTTT.

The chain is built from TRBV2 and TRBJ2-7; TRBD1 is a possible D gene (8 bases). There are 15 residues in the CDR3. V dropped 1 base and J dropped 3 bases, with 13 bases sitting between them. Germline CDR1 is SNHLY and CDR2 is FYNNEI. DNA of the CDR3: TGTGCCAGCAGTGAAGGGACAGGGACTATCTACGAGCAGTACTTC. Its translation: CASSEGTGTIYEQYF.

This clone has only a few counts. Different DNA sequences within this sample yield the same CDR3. The DNA for the CDR3 is TGCGCCAGCAGCTCGCAACAGGGGGCGCGCAACGAGCAGTACTTC. Protein product: CASSSQQGARNEQYF. The chain is built from TRBV5-1 and TRBJ2-7, with TRBD1 matching over 9 bases. The J segment lost 5 bases and the V segment lost 3 bases, leaving 9 bases of the junction unmatched. Germline V gene lookup returns CDR1 SGHRS and CDR2 YFSETQ. The CDR3 consists of 15 residues.

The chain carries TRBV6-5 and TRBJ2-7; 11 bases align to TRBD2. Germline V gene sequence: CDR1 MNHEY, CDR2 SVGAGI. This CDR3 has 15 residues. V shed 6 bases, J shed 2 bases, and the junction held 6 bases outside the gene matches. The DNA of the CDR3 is TGTGCCAGCAGCACCCCGGGACTAGCGGCCTACGAGCAGTACTTC. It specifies CASSTPGLAAYEQYF.